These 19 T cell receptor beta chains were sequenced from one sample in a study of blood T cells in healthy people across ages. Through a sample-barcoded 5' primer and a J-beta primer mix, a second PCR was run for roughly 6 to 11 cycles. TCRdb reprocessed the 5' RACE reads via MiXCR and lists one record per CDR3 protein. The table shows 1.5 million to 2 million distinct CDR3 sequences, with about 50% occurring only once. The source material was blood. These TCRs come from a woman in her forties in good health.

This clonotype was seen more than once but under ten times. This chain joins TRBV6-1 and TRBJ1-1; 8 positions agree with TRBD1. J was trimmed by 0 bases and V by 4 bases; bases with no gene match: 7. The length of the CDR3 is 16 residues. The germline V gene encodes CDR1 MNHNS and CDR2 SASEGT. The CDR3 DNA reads TGTGCCAGCAGTGTGGGATGGACAGGGTTGAACACTGAAGCTTTCTTT. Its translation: CASSVGWTGLNTEAFF.

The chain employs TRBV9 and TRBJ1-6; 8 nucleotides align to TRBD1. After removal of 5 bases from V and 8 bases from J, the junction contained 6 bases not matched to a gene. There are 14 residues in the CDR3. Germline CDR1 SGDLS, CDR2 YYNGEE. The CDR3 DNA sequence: TGTGCCAGCAGTGAGGGACAGGTTTATTCACCCCTCCACTTT. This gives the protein CASSEGQVYSPLHF.

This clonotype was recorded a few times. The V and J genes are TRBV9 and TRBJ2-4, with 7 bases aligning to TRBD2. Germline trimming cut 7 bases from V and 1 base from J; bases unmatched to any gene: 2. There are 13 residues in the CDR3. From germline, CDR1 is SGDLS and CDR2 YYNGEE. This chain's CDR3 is CASRGEAKNIQYF. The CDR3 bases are TGTGCCAGCCGGGGGGAGGCCAAAAACATTCAGTACTTC. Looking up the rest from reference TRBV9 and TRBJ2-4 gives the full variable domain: DSGVTQTPKHLITATGQRVTLRCSPRSGDLSVYWYQQSLDQGLQFLIQYYNGEERAKGNILERFSAQQFPDLHSELNLSSLELGDSALYFCASRGEAKNIQYFGAGTRLSVL.

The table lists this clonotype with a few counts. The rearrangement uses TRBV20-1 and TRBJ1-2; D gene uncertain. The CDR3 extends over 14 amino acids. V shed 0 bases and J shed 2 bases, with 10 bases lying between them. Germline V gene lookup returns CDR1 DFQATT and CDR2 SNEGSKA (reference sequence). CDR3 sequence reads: CSARDPRWNYGYTF. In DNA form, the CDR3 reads TGCAGTGCTAGAGATCCAAGATGGAACTATGGCTACACCTTC.

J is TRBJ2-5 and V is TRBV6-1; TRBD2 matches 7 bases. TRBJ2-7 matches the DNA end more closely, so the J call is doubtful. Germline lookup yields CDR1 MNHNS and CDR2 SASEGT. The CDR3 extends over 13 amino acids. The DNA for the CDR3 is TGTGCCAGTGGGGGGGGGATGGATTACGAGCAGTACTTC. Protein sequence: CASGGGMDYEQYF.

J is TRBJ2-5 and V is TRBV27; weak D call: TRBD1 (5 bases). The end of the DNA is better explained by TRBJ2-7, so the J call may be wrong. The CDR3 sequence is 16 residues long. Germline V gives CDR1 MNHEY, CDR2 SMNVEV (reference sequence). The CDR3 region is CASSSSPGNSAYEQYF. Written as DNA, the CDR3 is TGTGCCAGCAGTTCCTCCCCAGGGAATTCCGCCTACGAGCAGTACTTC.

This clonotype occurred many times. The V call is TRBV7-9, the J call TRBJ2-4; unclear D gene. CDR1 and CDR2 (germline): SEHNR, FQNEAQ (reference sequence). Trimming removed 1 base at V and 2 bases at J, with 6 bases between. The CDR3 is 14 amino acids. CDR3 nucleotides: TGTGCCAGCAGCTTAGTTACCTCCAAAAACATTCAGTACTTC. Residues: CASSLVTSKNIQYF.

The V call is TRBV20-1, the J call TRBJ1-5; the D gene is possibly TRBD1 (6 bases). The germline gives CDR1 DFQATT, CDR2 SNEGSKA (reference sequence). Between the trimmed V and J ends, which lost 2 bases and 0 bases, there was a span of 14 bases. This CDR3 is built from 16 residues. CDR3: CSARNGGGFSNQPQHF. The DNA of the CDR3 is TGCAGTGCTAGAAACGGGGGGGGCTTTAGCAATCAGCCCCAGCATTTT.

CDR3 DNA sequence: TGTGCCAGCAGCTTCGGGGTTAGCAATCAGCCCCAGCATTTT. It codes for CASSFGVSNQPQHF. The V call is TRBV5-6, the J call TRBJ1-5, with no clear D. The germline gives CDR1 SGHDT, CDR2 YYEEEE. This CDR3 contains 14 residues. V dropped 2 bases and J dropped 0 bases, with 6 bases sitting between them. Using reference TRBV5-6 and TRBJ1-5 for the parts outside the CDR3, the full variable domain is DAGVTQSPTHLIKTRGQQVTLRCSPKSGHDTVSWYQQALGQGPQFIFQYYEEEERQRGNFPDRFSGHQFPNYSSELNVNALLLGDSALYLCASSFGVSNQPQHFGDGTRLSIL.

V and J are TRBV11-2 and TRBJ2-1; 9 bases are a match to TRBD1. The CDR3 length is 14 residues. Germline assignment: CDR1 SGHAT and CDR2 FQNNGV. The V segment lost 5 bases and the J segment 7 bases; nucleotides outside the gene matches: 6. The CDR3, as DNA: TGTGCCAGCAGCCAAGAGACAGGGGGAAATGAGCAGTTCTTC. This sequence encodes CASSQETGGNEQFF.

The CDR3 here is CASSAQTGRTDTQYF. The CDR3 DNA reads TGTGCCAGCAGCGCTCAGACAGGGAGGACAGATACGCAGTATTTT. The chain recombines TRBV7-2 with TRBJ2-3; a possible D gene is TRBD1 (7 bases). The CDR3 runs to 15 residues. CDR1 and CDR2 (germline): SGHTA, FQGNSA. Trimming pared 5 bases from V and 3 bases from J, leaving 15 bases between. Full variable domain (missing parts from reference TRBV7-2 and TRBJ2-3): GAGVSQSPSNKVTEKGKDVELRCDPISGHTALYWYRQSLGQGLEFLIYFQGNSAPDKSGLPSDRFSAERTGGSVSTLTIQRTQQEDSAVYLCASSAQTGRTDTQYFGPGTRLTVL.

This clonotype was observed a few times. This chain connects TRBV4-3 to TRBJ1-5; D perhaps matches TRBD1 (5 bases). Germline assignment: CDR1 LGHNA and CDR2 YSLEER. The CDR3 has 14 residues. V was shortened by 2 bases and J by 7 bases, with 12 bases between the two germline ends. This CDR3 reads CASSQIGGSQPQHF. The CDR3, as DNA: TGCGCCAGCAGCCAAATCGGGGGGAGCCAGCCCCAGCATTTT.

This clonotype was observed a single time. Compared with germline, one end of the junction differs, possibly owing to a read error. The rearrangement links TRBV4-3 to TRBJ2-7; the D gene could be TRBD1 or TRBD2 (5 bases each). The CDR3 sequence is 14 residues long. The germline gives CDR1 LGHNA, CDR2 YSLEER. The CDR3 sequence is CVSSLGKGNYEQYF. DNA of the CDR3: TGCGTCAGCAGCCTCGGGAAGGGGAACTACGAGCAGTACTTC.

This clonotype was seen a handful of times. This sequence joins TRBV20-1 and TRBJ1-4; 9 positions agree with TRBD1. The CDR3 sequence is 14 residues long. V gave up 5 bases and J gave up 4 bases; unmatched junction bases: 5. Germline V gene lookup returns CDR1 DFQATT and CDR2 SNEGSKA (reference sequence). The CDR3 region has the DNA TGCAGTGCTGCACAGGGGGCGTTTAATGAAAAACTGTTTTTT. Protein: CSAAQGAFNEKLFF.

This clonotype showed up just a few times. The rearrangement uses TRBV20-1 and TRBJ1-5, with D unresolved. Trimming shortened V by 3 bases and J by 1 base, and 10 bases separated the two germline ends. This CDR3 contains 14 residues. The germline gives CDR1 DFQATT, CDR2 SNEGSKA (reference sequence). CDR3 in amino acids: CSASLGSSNQPQHF. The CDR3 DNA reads TGCAGTGCTAGTTTAGGGTCGAGCAATCAGCCCCAGCATTTT.

The CDR3 protein is CASSLSRQGARGEQYF. The CDR3 DNA is TGTGCCAGCAGTTTAAGTAGGCAGGGGGCTCGGGGCGAGCAGTACTTC. The gene calls are TRBV27 and TRBJ2-7, with 8 bases that match TRBD1. The CDR3 sequence is 16 residues long. V was pared by 2 bases and J by 6 bases, with 12 bases of the junction left unmatched. Germline-derived CDR1 and CDR2 are MNHEY and SMNVEV (reference sequence).

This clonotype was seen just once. The chain's CDR3 is CATSRGETGAVYGYTF. In DNA, the CDR3 is TGTGCCACCAGCAGAGGGGAGACAGGGGCGGTCTATGGCTACACCTTC. This chain links TRBV15 with TRBJ1-2; TRBD1 matches at 8 bases. CDR3 length equals 16 residues. Germline CDR1 and CDR2: LNHNV and YYDKDF (reference sequence). The V segment lost 1 base and the J segment 4 bases; nucleotides outside the gene matches: 8.

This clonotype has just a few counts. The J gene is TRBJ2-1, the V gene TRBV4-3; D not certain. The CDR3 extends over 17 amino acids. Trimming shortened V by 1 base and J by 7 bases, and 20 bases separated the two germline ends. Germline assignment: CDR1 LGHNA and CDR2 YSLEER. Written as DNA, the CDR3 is TGCGCCAGCAGCCAAGCTTTAGTCGACCTCCCTCGAAATGAGCAGTTCTTC. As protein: CASSQALVDLPRNEQFF.

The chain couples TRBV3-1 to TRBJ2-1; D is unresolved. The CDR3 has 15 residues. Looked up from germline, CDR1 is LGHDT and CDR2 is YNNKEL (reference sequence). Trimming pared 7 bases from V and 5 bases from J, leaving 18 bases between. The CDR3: CASTIRRRGNNEQFF. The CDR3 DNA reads TGTGCCAGCACCATACGACGGAGAGGAAACAATGAGCAGTTCTTC.